What follows are 8 T cell receptor beta chains derived from one specimen sequenced in a study of Graves' ophthalmopathy and Graves' hyperthyroidism. Amplifying from RNA transcripts, the study obtained TCR beta CDR3 regions. Second-round multiplex PCR came after a first-round RT-PCR that employed HTBI primers. TCRdb recomputed calls from the multiplex PCR reads with MiXCR, one row per CDR3 protein. Here the sample spans 680,000 or so distinct CDR3 sequences, about 24% being singletons. Sequencing used peripheral blood. The receptors derive from a woman in her late teens or twenties with stable Graves' hyperthyroidism. Some clones in this sample may be carry-over from other donors' samples.

This clonotype was seen a handful of times. The chain employs TRBV6-5 and TRBJ2-5; TRBD2 aligns across 8 bases. The CDR3 sequence is 16 residues long. Germline V gene lookup returns CDR1 MNHEY and CDR2 SVGAGI. Trimming removed 2 bases from V and 2 bases from J; junction bases left unmatched: 7. The CDR3: CASSYPAGGLQETQYF. The CDR3 DNA is TGTGCCAGCAGTTACCCGGCGGGAGGTCTACAAGAGACCCAGTACTTC.

This clonotype showed up just a few times. The genes are TRBV29-1 and TRBJ2-2, with D perhaps TRBD1 (6 bases). V was pared by 3 bases and J by 1 base, with 6 bases between. From germline, CDR1 is SQVTM and CDR2 ANQGSEA. This CDR3 has 13 residues. CDR3 DNA sequence: TGCAGCGTTGAGACAGGGAACACCGGGGAGCTGTTTTTT. Amino acid sequence: CSVETGNTGELFF.

This chain connects TRBV6-1 to TRBJ2-7; D ambiguous. CDR3 length: 11 amino acids. With 8 bases removed from V and 3 bases from J, the gap between germline ends came to 8 bases. Per germline, CDR1 MNHNS and CDR2 SASEGT. Written as DNA, the CDR3 is TGTGCCAGCGGTCCCTTCTACGAGCAGTACTTC. Its protein product is CASGPFYEQYF.

Ten or more counts support this clonotype. V gene TRBV20-1 combines with J gene TRBJ2-7; TRBD1 is a possible D gene (5 bases). The CDR3 has 11 amino acids. Per germline, CDR1 DFQATT and CDR2 SNEGSKA (reference sequence). The V and J ends lost 2 bases and 7 bases respectively, with 9 bases between them. Written as DNA, the CDR3 is TGCAGTGCTAGAACAGGTCGAGAGCAGTACTTC. The encoded protein is CSARTGREQYF.

The sample holds many counts of this clonotype. V usage is TRBV11-1 and J usage is TRBJ2-5; 10 nucleotides line up with TRBD1. Per the germline V gene, CDR1 is SGHAT and CDR2 is FQDESV (reference sequence). This CDR3 has 17 residues. Losses at the gene ends were 3 bases for V and 1 base for J; bases not matched to a gene: 8. CDR3 protein: CASSFRLRTGGQETQYF. In DNA form, the CDR3 reads TGTGCCAGCAGCTTTCGCTTGCGGACAGGGGGCCAAGAGACCCAGTACTTC.

This clonotype was detected ten times or more. This rearrangement joins TRBV12-3 or TRBV12-4 to TRBJ1-1; D unclear. CDR3 length equals 16 residues. Trimming shortened V by 1 base and J by 0 bases, and 12 bases separated the two germline ends. The CDR3 nucleotides read TGTGCCAGCAGTTTAGGATCAGTATCGTTGAACACTGAAGCTTTCTTT. It encodes CASSLGSVSLNTEAFF.

At least ten counts were recorded for this clonotype. The CDR3 is CASLATGRKETQYF. DNA for the CDR3: TGTGCCAGCTTAGCGACAGGGAGGAAAGAGACCCAGTACTTC. The V gene is TRBV7-2, the J gene TRBJ2-5; maybe TRBD1 (7 bases). This CDR3 region has 14 residues. The V and J ends lost 8 bases and 3 bases respectively, with 16 bases between them. CDR1 is SGHTA, CDR2 FQGNSA, per germline. The full variable domain, with the rest looked up from reference TRBV7-2 and TRBJ2-5, is GAGVSQSPSNKVTEKGKDVELRCDPISGHTALYWYRQSLGQGLEFLIYFQGNSAPDKSGLPSDRFSAERTGGSVSTLTIQRTQQEDSAVYLCASLATGRKETQYFGPGTRLLVL.

This clonotype was observed many times. The chain uses TRBV20-1 and TRBJ1-1, with TRBD1 matching over 8 bases. V lost 6 bases, J lost 4 bases, and 7 bases stayed unmatched. The V gene's germline CDR1 is DFQATT and CDR2 SNEGSKA (reference sequence). There are 13 residues in the CDR3. This chain's CDR3 is CSALDRAGTEAFF. The CDR3 DNA reads TGCAGTGCACTGGACAGGGCCGGCACTGAAGCTTTCTTT.